The clone carrying this T cell receptor beta chain was seen a few times. What it binds is not known. These data are taken from a study of cytomegalovirus exposure and HLA in healthy donors. PCR amplification relied on 60 Vbeta primers (plus 13 Jbeta primers). Using immunoSEQ multiplex PCR, the repertoire was profiled, and TCRdb retains in-frame clones only, with some absent. The table lists 65,000 to 90,000 clones, 70% to 75% of them singletons. Whole-study results and caveats: Per a prior analysis, the majority of TCR beta V segments were productive roughly 87% or roughly 30% of the time.

The CDR3 consists of 15 residues. In germline, CDR1 is MNHNS, CDR2 SASEGT. Trimming at V came to 5 bases and at J to 3 bases, leaving 4 bases not matched to a gene. The chain employs TRBV6-1 and TRBJ1-5; 10 positions agree with TRBD1. Sample: PBMCs. The clonotype originates from a man in his sixties in good health and CMV-seronegative. The CDR3 here is CASSLGTGVNQPQHF. CDR3 DNA: TGTGCCAGCAGTCTCGGGACAGGGGTCAATCAGCCCCAGCATTTT.